Listed below are T cell receptor beta chains from one sample, sequenced in a study of shared clonotypes between healthy human individuals. Assay: immunoSEQ multiplex PCR; the TCRdb copy retains only in-frame clones and omits some. This sample carries around 940,000 clones, 76% of them seen once, and the ten largest clones take over 1.3%. Source material: memory CD4+ T cells sorted from blood. All receptors derive from a man aged 18 to 35 in good health. CDR3s include the opening cysteine and the closing phenylalanine or tryptophan. A D gene is named only where the DNA matches it firmly. The size field is filled for only some rows; it gives once, few, many or a size class.

15 TRBJ1-5 - TRBD1 TRBV25-1 TGTGCCAGCAGTGATTCCGGAGGGGGCCTACAGCCCCAGCATTTT CASSDSGGGLQPQHF
14 TRBJ1-2 few TRBD1 TRBV7-2 TGTGCCAGCAGCCCGACCGGGACAGGGACTGGCTACACCTTC CASSPTGTGTGYTF
16 TRBJ2-5 - TRBD2 TRBV5-1 TGCGCCAGCAGCTTGGATGGCGGGAGGGACGGAGAGACCCAGTACTTC CASSLDGGRDGETQYF
12 TRBJ2-1 - - TRBV6-1 TGTGCCAGCACGATAAACCGGGGTGAGCAGTTCTTC CASTINRGEQFF
14 TRBJ1-1 - - TRBV5-6 TGTGCCAGCAGCTCACCGGGGATTGCCACTGAAGCTTTCTTT CASSSPGIATEAFF
16 TRBJ1-5 - - TRBV6-1 TGTGCCAGCAGTGTCGGAGGGGGAAGGAGCAATCAGCCCCAGCATTTT CASSVGGGRSNQPQHF
11 TRBJ2-1 - - TRBV25-1 TGTGCCAGCAGTGTTTACAATGAGCAGTTCTTC CASSVYNEQFF
13 TRBJ1-2 once - TRBV6-5 TGTGCCAGCAGTTACTCGTACAGTTATGGCTACACCTTC CASSYSYSYGYTF
16 TRBJ2-7 - - TRBV21-1 TGTGCCAGCAGCACCTCCTCTAGCGGGAGGGCACGGGAGCAGTACTTC CASSTSSSGRAREQYF
13 TRBJ1-2 - TRBD1 TRBV2 TGTGCCAGCAGAAGGACAGGGAACTATGGCTACACCTTC CASRRTGNYGYTF
14 TRBJ1-6 - - TRBV9 TGTGCCAGCAGCGTAGGGAGGGGGAATTCACCCCTCCACTTT CASSVGRGNSPLHF
15 TRBJ1-1 - - TRBV27 TGTGCCAGCAGTTCCCTCCTGGGGACGGCCACTGAAGCTTTCTTT CASSSLLGTATEAFF
17 TRBJ2-3 - TRBD2 TRBV30 TGTGCCTGGAGTGGCACCCTTAGCGGGAGGTCCACAGATACGCAGTATTTT CAWSGTLSGRSTDTQYF
15 TRBJ2-1 few - TRBV2 TGTGCCAGCAGCCCAGATCCCAGCTCCTACAATGAGCAGTTCTTC CASSPDPSSYNEQFF
14 TRBJ2-7 - TRBD1 TRBV11-2 TGTGCCAGCAGCTCGGGACAGGGATCCTACGAGCAGTACTTC CASSSGQGSYEQYF
15 TRBJ1-1 - TRBD1 TRBV5-4 TGTGCCAGCAGCAACCGACAGGGGGTAGACACTGAAGCTTTCTTT CASSNRQGVDTEAFF
15 TRBJ1-6 - TRBD1 TRBV5-1 TGCGCCAGCAGCTTGGGACAGGGGGAAAATTCACCCCTCCACTTT CASSLGQGENSPLHF
14 TRBJ2-1 - - TRBV11-3 TGTGCCAGCAGCTTAGATGGGGGGAGCAATGAGCAGTTCTTC CASSLDGGSNEQFF
16 TRBJ2-7 many TRBD2 TRBV4-3 TGCGCCAGCAGCCAAGCTGCTAGCGGAACCTTTTACGAGCAGTACTTC CASSQAASGTFYEQYF
14 TRBJ1-2 - TRBD1 TRBV28 TGTGCCAGCACGTCCACAGGGGAAAAGGATGGCTACACCTTC CASTSTGEKDGYTF
13 TRBJ1-5 - TRBD1 TRBV2 TGTGCCAGCAGTCCGGGACAGGGACAGCCCCAGCATTTT CASSPGQGQPQHF
13 TRBJ2-7 - - TRBV7-9 TGTGCCACGGCAAGGGACGGAGCTTACGAGCAGTACTTC CATARDGAYEQYF
15 TRBJ1-2 - TRBD1 TRBV7-9 TGTGCCAGCAGCCCGTCGGGACAGGATAACTATGGCTACACCTTC CASSPSGQDNYGYTF
13 TRBJ1-4 - TRBD1 TRBV6-1 TGTGCCAGCGAGACAGGGTCCTATGAAAAACTGTTTTTT CASETGSYEKLFF
14 TRBJ2-7 - - TRBV15 TGTGCCACCAGCAGACCGGGGCTGCCCTACGAGCAGTACTTC CATSRPGLPYEQYF
15 TRBJ1-1 - - TRBV6-1 TGTGCCAGCAGCCGAACCAGGGAATCTCACACTGAAGCTTTCTTT CASSRTRESHTEAFF
12 TRBJ1-1 many - TRBV28 TGTGCCAGCAGTTCGGGCCACGCTCGGGCTTTCTTT CASSSGHARAFF
11 TRBJ1-1 - TRBD1 TRBV2 TGTGCCGGTACAGGGGTCACTGAAGCTTTCTTT CAGTGVTEAFF
16 TRBJ2-2 - - TRBV5-1 TGCGCCAGCAGCTGGGGGCGTAGATCGAACACCGGGGAGCTGTTTTTT CASSWGRRSNTGELFF
14 TRBJ2-5 - - TRBV5-8 TGTGCCAGCAGCTTGGGGCGGGGAGGCGAGACCCAGTACTTC CASSLGRGGETQYF
15 TRBJ1-5 - TRBD1 TRBV30 TGTGCCTGGAGCACACAGGGGACTAGCAATCAGCCCCAGCATTTT CAWSTQGTSNQPQHF
13 TRBJ2-7 - - TRBV5-1 TGCGCCAGCAGCGTTGAAGGGGCCTACGAGCAGTACTTC CASSVEGAYEQYF
19 TRBJ1-2 - - TRBV7-8 TGTGCCAGCAGCTCTCGGAACGGGACAAGGCTACCCTCGGACTATGGCTACACCTTC CASSSRNGTRLPSDYGYTF
12 TRBJ2-1 - - TRBV10-3 TGTGCCATCAGAGGCAGGGACAATGAGCAGTTCTTC CAIRGRDNEQFF
16 TRBJ2-7 - - TRBV4-1 TGCGCCAGCAGCCAAGTAGCTGACAGCCGCCAAGGCGAGCAGTACTTC CASSQVADSRQGEQYF
13 TRBJ2-7 - - TRBV7-2 TGTGCCAGCAGCTTAGGTCTAGAGAACGAGCAGTACTTC CASSLGLENEQYF
13 TRBJ2-3 - - TRBV28 TGTGCCAGCAGTTTAGGAGGACAGGATACGCAGTATTTT CASSLGGQDTQYF
12 TRBJ1-1 few - TRBV5-1 TGCGCCAGCAGCTTCCGGGACGACTTTGTTTTCTTT CASSFRDDFVFF
13 TRBJ1-2 - TRBD1 TRBV6-5 TGTGCCAGCAGGAGGGACAGGCAAATTGGCTACACCTTC CASRRDRQIGYTF
15 TRBJ2-7 once - TRBV29-1 TGCAGCGTTCTCCAACTGCGGGGTCTGGACTACGAGCAGTACTTC CSVLQLRGLDYEQYF
15 TRBJ1-5 - TRBD1 TRBV6-5 TGTGCCAGCAGCTCTGACAGGGCAAAGAATCAGCCCCAGCATTTT CASSSDRAKNQPQHF
14 TRBJ1-2 once - TRBV7-2 TGTGCCAGCAGCCCGGATGGGGCTAACTATGGCTACACCTTC CASSPDGANYGYTF
15 TRBJ1-3 few - TRBV7-3 TGTGCCAGCAGCCCTGGACCTGGCTCTGGAAACACCATATATTTT CASSPGPGSGNTIYF
14 TRBJ2-3 - - TRBV2 TGTGCCAGCAGTGTCCAGGGTATCACAGATACGCAGTATTTT CASSVQGITDTQYF
15 TRBJ2-1 - TRBD1 TRBV15 TGTGCCACCAGCAGAGAACAGGGGAGCTACAATGAGCAGTTCTTC CATSREQGSYNEQFF
15 TRBJ2-7 - - TRBV5-1 TGCGCCAGCAGCTTGCAGGCTAGCGTTTTCGGCGAGCAGTACTTC CASSLQASVFGEQYF
17 TRBJ2-7 - - TRBV28 TGTGCCAGCAGCTTCGGGGGGGCGACAGGGTTCAACTACGAGCAGTACTTC CASSFGGATGFNYEQYF
14 TRBJ2-3 - - TRBV19 TGTGCCACCACGGAGCTAGGGAGACCTGATACGCAGTATTTT CATTELGRPDTQYF
17 TRBJ1-1 - - TRBV5-4 TGTGCCAGCAGCTTGGGCGGCAGGGCCCCGTTGGGGGCTGAAGCTTTCTTT CASSLGGRAPLGAEAFF
14 TRBJ2-5 few - TRBV4-3 TGCGCCAGCAGCCCGACGGTTACCCAAGAGACCCAGTACTTC CASSPTVTQETQYF
15 TRBJ2-4 - - TRBV6-1 TGTGCCAGCAGTAACGGGGTGATAGCCAAAAACATTCAGTACTTC CASSNGVIAKNIQYF